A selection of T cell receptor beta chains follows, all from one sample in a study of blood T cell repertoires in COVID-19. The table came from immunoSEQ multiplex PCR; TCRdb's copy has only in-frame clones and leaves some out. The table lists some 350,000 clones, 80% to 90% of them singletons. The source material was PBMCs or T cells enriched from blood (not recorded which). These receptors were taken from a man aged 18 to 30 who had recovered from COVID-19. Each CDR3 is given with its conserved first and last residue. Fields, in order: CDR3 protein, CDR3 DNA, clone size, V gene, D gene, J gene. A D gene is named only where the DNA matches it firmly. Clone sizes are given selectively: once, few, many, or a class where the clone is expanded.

CDR3 protein: CASQEPEGPDTQYF
CDR3 DNA: TGTGCCAGCCAAGAACCTGAGGGCCCAGATACGCAGTATTTT
clone size: NA
V gene: TRBV5-4
D gene: NA
J gene: TRBJ2-3

CDR3 protein: CASSPNPGTKSPNEQFF
CDR3 DNA: TGTGCCAGCAGCCCAAACCCCGGGACTAAGAGTCCCAATGAGCAGTTCTTC
clone size: NA
V gene: TRBV28
D gene: TRBD2
J gene: TRBJ2-1

CDR3 protein: CASERISNYGYTF
CDR3 DNA: TGTGCCAGTGAGAGAATTTCAAACTATGGCTACACCTTC
clone size: NA
V gene: TRBV28
D gene: NA
J gene: TRBJ1-2

CDR3 protein: CASSLLAQPQHF
CDR3 DNA: TGTGCCAGCAGTTTGTTGGCTCAGCCCCAGCATTTT
clone size: NA
V gene: TRBV12-3/TRBV12-4
D gene: NA
J gene: TRBJ1-5

CDR3 protein: CASSQPSRTGSTDTQYF
CDR3 DNA: TGTGCCAGCAGCCAACCTTCTAGGACTGGAAGCACAGATACGCAGTATTTT
clone size: NA
V gene: TRBV3-1/TRBV3-2
D gene: NA
J gene: TRBJ2-3

CDR3 protein: CASIPTGSSYNSPLHF
CDR3 DNA: TGTGCCAGCATCCCCACAGGGAGCTCCTATAATTCACCCCTCCACTTT
clone size: NA
V gene: TRBV2
D gene: NA
J gene: TRBJ1-6

CDR3 protein: CASSLSAGGSQEQFF
CDR3 DNA: TGTGCCAGCAGCTTGTCTGCGGGGGGATCCCAGGAGCAGTTCTTC
clone size: NA
V gene: TRBV5-5
D gene: TRBD2
J gene: TRBJ2-1

CDR3 protein: CASSLRGGYTGELFF
CDR3 DNA: TGTGCCAGCAGCCTAAGGGGGGGCTACACCGGGGAGCTGTTTTTT
clone size: NA
V gene: TRBV3-1/TRBV3-2
D gene: NA
J gene: TRBJ2-2

CDR3 protein: CASRNRCPETQYF
CDR3 DNA: TGTGCCAGTAGAAACAGGTGTCCAGAGACCCAGTACTTC
clone size: NA
V gene: TRBV19
D gene: NA
J gene: TRBJ2-5

CDR3 protein: CASGTGNYEQYF
CDR3 DNA: TGTGCCAGTGGGACAGGGAACTACGAGCAGTACTTC
clone size: once
V gene: TRBV28
D gene: TRBD1
J gene: TRBJ2-7

CDR3 protein: CATSDPTGPQHF
CDR3 DNA: TGTGCCACCAGTGATCCCACGGGGCCCCAGCATTTT
clone size: NA
V gene: TRBV24-1
D gene: NA
J gene: TRBJ1-5

CDR3 protein: CASRWTASTDTQYF
CDR3 DNA: TGTGCCAGCAGATGGACTGCGTCCACAGATACGCAGTATTTT
clone size: once
V gene: TRBV2
D gene: NA
J gene: TRBJ2-3

CDR3 protein: CASSWGQGDGYTF
CDR3 DNA: TGTGCCAGCAGTTGGGGACAGGGAGATGGCTACACCTTC
clone size: NA
V gene: TRBV28
D gene: TRBD1
J gene: TRBJ1-2

CDR3 protein: CASSQVASPDRVISDTQYF
CDR3 DNA: TGCGCCAGCAGCCAAGTGGCGTCCCCGGACAGGGTGATATCAGATACGCAGTATTTT
clone size: NA
V gene: TRBV4-1
D gene: TRBD1
J gene: TRBJ2-3

CDR3 protein: CATSEADNINQPQHF
CDR3 DNA: TGTGCCACCAGTGAAGCCGACAACATAAATCAGCCCCAGCATTTT
clone size: NA
V gene: TRBV24-1
D gene: NA
J gene: TRBJ1-5

CDR3 protein: CASSPPGGNNQPQHF
CDR3 DNA: TGTGCCAGCAGCCCGCCGGGAGGAAACAATCAGCCCCAGCATTTT
clone size: NA
V gene: TRBV6-5
D gene: NA
J gene: TRBJ1-5

CDR3 protein: CASSARTSGRPGHNEQFF
CDR3 DNA: TGTGCCAGTAGTGCCAGGACTAGCGGGAGGCCCGGACACAATGAGCAGTTCTTC
clone size: NA
V gene: TRBV19
D gene: TRBD2
J gene: TRBJ2-1

CDR3 protein: CASSLGGYEQYF
CDR3 DNA: TGCGCCAGCAGCTTAGGGGGATACGAGCAGTACTTC
clone size: NA
V gene: TRBV5-1
D gene: NA
J gene: TRBJ2-7

CDR3 protein: CAITKTVNTEAFF
CDR3 DNA: TGTGCCATCACCAAGACAGTGAACACTGAAGCTTTCTTT
clone size: NA
V gene: TRBV10-3
D gene: NA
J gene: TRBJ1-1

CDR3 protein: CASSFGGISQPQHF
CDR3 DNA: TGTGCCAGCAGTTTCGGAGGGATAAGTCAGCCCCAGCATTTT
clone size: once
V gene: TRBV28
D gene: NA
J gene: TRBJ1-5

CDR3 protein: CASSQGHQGLKNQPQHF
CDR3 DNA: TGTGCCAGCAGCCAAGGCCATCAGGGGTTAAAGAATCAGCCCCAGCATTTT
clone size: NA
V gene: TRBV14
D gene: NA
J gene: TRBJ1-5

CDR3 protein: CASSLDRRVGFF
CDR3 DNA: TGTGCCAGCAGCTTAGATCGGAGGGTAGGATTCTTC
clone size: NA
V gene: TRBV11-2
D gene: NA
J gene: TRBJ2-1

CDR3 protein: CASSFDGRGQFF
CDR3 DNA: TGCGCCAGCAGCTTCGACGGAAGGGGTCAGTTCTTC
clone size: NA
V gene: TRBV5-1
D gene: NA
J gene: TRBJ2-1

CDR3 protein: CASSDTGFGGYTF
CDR3 DNA: TGTGCCAGCAGTGATACAGGGTTTGGTGGCTACACCTTC
clone size: NA
V gene: TRBV2
D gene: NA
J gene: TRBJ1-2

CDR3 protein: CASSYRPGQRSTDTQYF
CDR3 DNA: TGTGCCAGCAGTTACCGACCTGGACAGAGAAGCACAGATACGCAGTATTTT
clone size: once
V gene: TRBV6-2/TRBV6-3
D gene: NA
J gene: TRBJ2-3

CDR3 protein: CSAFPRDEQFF
CDR3 DNA: TGCAGTGCATTTCCCCGGGATGAGCAGTTCTTC
clone size: NA
V gene: TRBV20-1
D gene: NA
J gene: TRBJ2-1